This T cell receptor (beta chain) was sequenced for a study of vaccination and CD4 T cells after COVID-19. Study-level background: Control cultures were supplied with a CEFX pool, an HIV-1 Nef pool, or no peptide at all. Study-wide results and limits: Although the median of SARS-CoV-2-reactive clonotypes rose from around 19 to 38, the change was not significant.

The V gene's germline CDR1 is MNHNS and CDR2 SASEGT. The CDR3 runs to 11 residues. V was clipped by 6 bases and J by 7 bases, with 10 bases between them. As concerns this clonotype: Its cognate antigen is unknown.

Described treatment: roughly 10-day PBMC culture with coronavirus spike peptide pools or control peptides (ViraFEST assay). Pre-COVID-19 pandemic sampling (2011-2018) yielded the unexposed donor's CD4+ T cells. Cells permitting, SARS-CoV-2 S/N served as probes for unexposed-donor CD4+ T cells, and four cold-coronavirus spikes did too. At the Johns Hopkins FTIC core, DNA taken from cultured CD4+ T cells was sequenced by way of the Oncomine TCR Beta short-read assay. Via MiXCR, TCRdb re-called the PCR reads, giving one row per CDR3 protein. The repertoire has about 8,300 distinct CDR3 sequences, approximately 53% of them found once; the top ten carry about 25%.

Material: CD4+ T cells from blood, cultured in vitro. The sequence was collected from a human donor in good health. The chain recombines TRBV6-1 with TRBJ2-7; D remains ambiguous. CDR3 residues: CASSPAREQYF. The CDR3, as DNA: TGTGCCAGCAGCCCCGCTCGGGAGCAGTACTTC.